In this sample, the clone carrying this T cell receptor beta chain turned up a few times. Its specificity is unknown. The source of the sample is a study of identical twins. Each CDR3 protein is one row after TCRdb ran MiXCR on the 5' RACE reads. The sample has about 550,000 distinct CDR3 sequences, about a fifth seen once. Points from the study as a whole: Those out-of-frame alpha sequences shared by twins showed an excess of low generation probability.

V was clipped by 6 bases and J by 3 bases, with 14 bases between them. Per the germline V gene, CDR1 is ENHRY and CDR2 is SYGVKD. CDR3 size: 14 residues. This sample was also put to use in a study of yellow fever vaccine responses in identical twins.

This receptor was taken from a woman under 30 in good health. The V gene is TRBV10-3, the J gene TRBJ1-1; D is ambiguous. The sample consisted of CD4+ T cells sorted from blood. The DNA for the CDR3 is TGTGCCATCAGACAACGACGAGATGACACTGAAGCTTTCTTT. Translated, it gives CAIRQRRDDTEAFF.